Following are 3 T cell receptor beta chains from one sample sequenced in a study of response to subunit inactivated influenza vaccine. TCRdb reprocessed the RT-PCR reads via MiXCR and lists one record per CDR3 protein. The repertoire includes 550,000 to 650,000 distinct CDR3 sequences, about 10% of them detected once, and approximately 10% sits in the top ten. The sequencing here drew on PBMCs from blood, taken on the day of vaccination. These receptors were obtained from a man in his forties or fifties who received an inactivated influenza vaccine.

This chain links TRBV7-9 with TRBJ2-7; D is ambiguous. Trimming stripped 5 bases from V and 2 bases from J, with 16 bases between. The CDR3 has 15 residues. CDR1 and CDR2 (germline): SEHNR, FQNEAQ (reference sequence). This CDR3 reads CASSLFVYPTYEQYF. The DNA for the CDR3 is TGTGCCAGCAGCCTTTTCGTGTACCCGACCTACGAGCAGTACTTC.

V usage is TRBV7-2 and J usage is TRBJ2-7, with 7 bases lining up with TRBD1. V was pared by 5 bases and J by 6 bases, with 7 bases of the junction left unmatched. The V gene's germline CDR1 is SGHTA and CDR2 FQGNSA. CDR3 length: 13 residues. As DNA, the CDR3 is TGTGCCAGCAGCGCCACGACAGGGTTCGAGCAGTACTTC. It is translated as CASSATTGFEQYF.

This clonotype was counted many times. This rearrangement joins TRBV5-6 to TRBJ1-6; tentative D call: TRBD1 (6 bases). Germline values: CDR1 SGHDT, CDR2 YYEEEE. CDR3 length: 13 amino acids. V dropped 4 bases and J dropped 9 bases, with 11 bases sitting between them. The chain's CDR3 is CASSADRFSPLHF. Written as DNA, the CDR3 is TGTGCCAGCAGCGCCGACAGGTTTTCACCCCTCCACTTT.